The clone carrying this T cell receptor (beta chain) has a handful of counts. Its antigen is unknown. Germline assignment: CDR1 MDHEN and CDR2 SYDVKM. V lost 7 bases and J lost 1, with 16 bases in between. There are 15 residues in the CDR3. This specimen belongs to a study of CD8 T cells in ankylosing spondylitis. General study points: The study looked at matched synovial fluid samples from ankylosing spondylitis patients. Disease-linked clones were reported to be significantly enriched there. A TCR beta motif made of 7 to 9 highly homologous variants seemed typical of ankylosing spondylitis blood.

TCRdb fed the 5' RACE reads into MiXCR, producing one record per CDR3 protein. This table holds about 500,000 distinct CDR3 sequences, about 13% found once. This chain joins TRBV28 and TRBJ1-1; D not resolved. The TCR sequence derives from a male donor with ankylosing spondylitis. Sequenced sample: blood, either unsorted or a sorted T cell fraction (not recorded which). This CDR3 is CASKRFGDQNTEAFF. The CDR3 region has the DNA TGTGCCAGCAAACGATTTGGCGATCAGAACACTGAAGCTTTCTTT.